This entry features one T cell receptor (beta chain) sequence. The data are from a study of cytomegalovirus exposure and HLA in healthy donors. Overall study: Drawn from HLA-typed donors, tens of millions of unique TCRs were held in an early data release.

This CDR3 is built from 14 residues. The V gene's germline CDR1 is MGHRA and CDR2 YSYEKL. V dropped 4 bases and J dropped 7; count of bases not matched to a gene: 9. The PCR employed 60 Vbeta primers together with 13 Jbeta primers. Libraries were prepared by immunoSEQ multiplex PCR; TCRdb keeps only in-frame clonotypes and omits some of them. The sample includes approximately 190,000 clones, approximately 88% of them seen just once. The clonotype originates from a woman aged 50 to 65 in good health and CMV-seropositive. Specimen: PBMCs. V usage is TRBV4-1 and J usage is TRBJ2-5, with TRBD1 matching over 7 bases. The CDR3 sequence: CASSPLGAGGTQYF. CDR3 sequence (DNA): TGCGCCAGCAGCCCTCTTGGGGCAGGGGGGACCCAGTACTTC.